These 3 T cell receptor beta chains came from one sample sequenced in a study of T cells in women clearing cervical HPV infection. Libraries were prepared by immunoSEQ multiplex PCR; TCRdb keeps only in-frame clonotypes and omits some of them. The sample has fewer than 40,000 clones. The sequenced sample was blood buffy coat. These receptors were obtained from a woman aged 18 to 75 with a cervical HPV16 infection that either progressed to CIN3+ or cleared (not recorded which).

Concerning this clone itself: The CDR3 end is not reached by the read, which stops 3 residues before it; the germline J gene fills it in. This sequence joins TRBV30 and TRBJ2-3; 8 nucleotides match TRBD1. Germline V gene lookup returns CDR1 GTSNPN and CDR2 SVGIG (reference sequence). Trimming cost V 2 bases and J 4 bases; bases outside gene matches: 2. The CDR3 runs to 13 residues. CDR3 DNA, as far as it was read: TGTGCCTGGAGTCCACAGGGGGCAGATACG. It encodes CAWSPQGADT. The complete CDR3 protein is CAWSPQGADTQYF. Supplemented by reference TRBV30 and TRBJ2-3, the full variable domain reads SQTIHQWPATLVQPVGSPLSLECTVEGTSNPNLYWYRQAAGRGLQLLFYSVGIGQISSEVPQNLSASRPQDRQFILSSKKLLLSDSGFYLCAWSPQGADTQYFGPGTRLTVL.

Of note for this clone: The read gets to within 3 residues of the CDR3 end, and the germline J gene fills in the rest. The chain combines TRBV28 with TRBJ2-2; D is undetermined. Germline V gene sequence: CDR1 MDHEN, CDR2 SYDVKM. The CDR3 loop spans 11 amino acids. Trimming stripped 6 bases from V and 3 bases from J, with 2 bases between. The CDR3 bases that were read are TGTGCCAGCAGCGACACCGGGGAG. It is translated as CASSDTGE. The entire CDR3 sequence reads CASSDTGELFF.

About this clone: The read finishes 3 residues shy of the CDR3 end, and the germline J gene is used to complete it. The V call is TRBV2, the J call TRBJ2-1, with 9 bases identical to TRBD1. The CDR3 length is 15 residues. Germline V gene sequence: CDR1 SNHLY, CDR2 FYNNEI. J lost 8 bases, V lost 7 bases, and 12 bases had no gene match. CDR3 DNA (partial): TGTGCCAGCATTCTGCTGTGGGACAGGGCCTATGAG. It codes for CASILLWDRAYE. The entire CDR3 protein reads CASILLWDRAYEQFF.